This entry describes one T cell receptor (beta chain). A few counts support this clone. It lacks a known antigen. No per-base quality is available; no much larger clone lies one base away. The data stem from a study of blood T cell repertoires in COVID-19 (TCRdb year 2020). Context from the whole study: The collaborator samples originated in the United States, Italy and Spain and spanned the acute and convalescent phases of COVID-19. The material from the prospective study consisted of cDNA or gDNA derived from T cells, B-cell-depleted T cells, or PBMCs. Deeply sampled blood TCRbeta repertoires from subjects exposed to, actively infected with, or recovered from COVID-19 were included in the dataset. A freely available public database, intended as a resource for researchers studying the immune response to SARS-CoV-2, is where the repertoires were released. The samples were drawn from two sources: the first 160 participants of the ongoing ImmuneRACE study, and approximately 1,300 subjects contributed by 6 global collaborators. Nearly every sample came with metadata listing a de-identified subject ID, COVID-19 status, age in years and sex. Where HLA class I and class II types were available, the types were taken from metadata supplied by the sample provider, not from assay-based typing. Points the paper makes about the study in general: The quantity of clinical and demographic metadata differed by source and by participant and was supplied without curation.

Whole blood was collected in K2EDTA tubes by collaborating institutions according to the institutions' own protocols. For TCRbeta analysis, collaborators shipped samples as frozen whole blood, isolated PBMCs, or DNA extracted from either of those sample types. TCRbeta CDR3 regions were amplified from genomic DNA by means of the immunoSEQ Assay, a bias-controlled multiplex PCR. The study's processing was this. The number of nucleated cells in each sample was estimated by amplification of reference gene primers within the assay. Sequence reads were collapsed and filtered to measure the absolute abundance of every unique TCRbeta CDR3 rearrangement. Productive Simpson clonality was computed per sample as the square root of Simpson's diversity index over productive rearrangements. In TCRdb, the immuneACCESS table is reduced to in-frame sequences with V and J assigned. These tables do not hold every clone; where another copy was compared, an unresolved V gene accounts for under half, and the others remain unexplained. D and trimming were read from the DNA, whereas the V and J calls and clone size are those reported in that table. This sample comprises tens of thousands of clones, about 86% of them detected only once. The ten most abundant clones make up 44% of the sample.

The germline V and J ends show losses of 6 bases and 5 bases respectively, and no gene match explains 9 bases of the junction. CDR1 and CDR2 are read off the germline V gene as SGHTA and FQGNSA. Spanning cysteine to phenylalanine, the CDR3 consists of 14 amino acids. Kept here is only the CDR3 DNA, which spans 42 bases and is read in frame from base 1. Recombination linked TRBV7-2 to TRBJ1-2; 7 bases in the middle match TRBD1. The sequence was obtained from a man older than 75 with acute or convalescent COVID-19. The sequenced sample was peripheral blood. The CDR3 region reads CASSYRGASYGYTF. The DNA sequence follows: TGTGCCAGCAGTTACAGGGGCGCGAGTTATGGCTACACCTTC.